This TCR beta chain emerged from a study of blood T cell repertoires in COVID-19. Study as a whole: PBMCs, B-cell-depleted T cells, or T cells were the source of the cDNA or gDNA that made up the material.

In germline, CDR1 is LGHNA, CDR2 YNFKEQ. V was pared by 0 bases and J by 7 bases, with 10 bases between. The CDR3 runs to 15 residues. In the original processing: Amplifying reference gene primers gave estimates of nucleated cell counts. Sequenced by immunoSEQ multiplex PCR; TCRdb stores in-frame clones only, minus some. The D gene and trimming were derived from the DNA, and the V and J assignments and clone size from that table. The data hold tens of thousands of clones, with approximately 85% observed a single time. The chain combines TRBV4-2 with TRBJ1-6, with D tentatively TRBD1 (5 bases). The sequenced material came from peripheral blood. The receptor was derived from a human donor in a cohort sampled during active COVID-19. CDR3 protein: CASSQEQGGNSPLHF. In nucleotides, the CDR3 is TGTGCCAGCAGCCAAGAGCAGGGAGGGAATTCACCCCTCCACTTT.